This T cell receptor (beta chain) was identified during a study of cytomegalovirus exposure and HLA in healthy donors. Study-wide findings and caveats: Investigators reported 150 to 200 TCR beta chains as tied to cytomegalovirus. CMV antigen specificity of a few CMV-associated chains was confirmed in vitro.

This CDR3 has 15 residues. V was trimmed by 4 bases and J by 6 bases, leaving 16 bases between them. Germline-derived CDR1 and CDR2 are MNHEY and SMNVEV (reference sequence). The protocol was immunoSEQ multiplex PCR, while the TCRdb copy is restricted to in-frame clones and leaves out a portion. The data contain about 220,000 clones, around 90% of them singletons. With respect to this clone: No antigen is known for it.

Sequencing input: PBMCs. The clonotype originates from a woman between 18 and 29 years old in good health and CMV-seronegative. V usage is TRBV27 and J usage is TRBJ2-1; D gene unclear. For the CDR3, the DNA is TGTGCCAGCAGTTCCATCATGATACAGCCCAATGAGCAGTTCTTC. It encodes CASSSIMIQPNEQFF.